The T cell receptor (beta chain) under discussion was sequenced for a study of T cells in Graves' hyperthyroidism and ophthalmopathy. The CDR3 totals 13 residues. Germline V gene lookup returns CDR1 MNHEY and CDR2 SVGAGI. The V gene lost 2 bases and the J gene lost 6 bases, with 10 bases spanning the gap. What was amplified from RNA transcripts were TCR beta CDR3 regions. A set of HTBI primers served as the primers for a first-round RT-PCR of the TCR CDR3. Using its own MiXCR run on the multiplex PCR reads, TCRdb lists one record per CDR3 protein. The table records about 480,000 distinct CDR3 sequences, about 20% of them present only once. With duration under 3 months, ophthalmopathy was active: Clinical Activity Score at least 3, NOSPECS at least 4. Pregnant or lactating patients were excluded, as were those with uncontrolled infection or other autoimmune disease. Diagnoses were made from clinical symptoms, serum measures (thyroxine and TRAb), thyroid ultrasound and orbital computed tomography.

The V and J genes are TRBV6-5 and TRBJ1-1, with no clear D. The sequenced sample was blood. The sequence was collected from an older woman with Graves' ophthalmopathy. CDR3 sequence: CASSYPSRAEAFF. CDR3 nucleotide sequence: TGTGCCAGCAGTTACCCGTCGAGGGCTGAAGCTTTCTTT.